This T cell receptor beta chain stems from a study of response to subunit inactivated influenza vaccine. This clonotype occurred many times. Each CDR3 protein is one row after TCRdb ran MiXCR on the RT-PCR reads. This table has some 570,000 distinct CDR3 sequences, roughly 12% appearing once. The V and J ends lost 5 bases and 7 bases, in that order; junction bases with no gene match: 5. The CDR3 loop spans 13 amino acids. These data also formed part of another study, on T cells expressing NK-cell markers. That work contributes: cDNA encoding TCR beta was synthesized via 5'RACE template switching incorporating UMIs.

The sample was PBMCs from blood, taken on the day of vaccination. The receptor's source is a man between 45 and 60 years old who received an inactivated influenza vaccine. The V and J genes are TRBV12-3 or TRBV12-4 and TRBJ2-1; 7 bases agree with TRBD1. The CDR3 DNA reads as TGTGCCAGCAGTCCCGACAGGGTTAATGAGCAGTTCTTC. Translated: CASSPDRVNEQFF.